Included here is one TCR beta chain sequence, with context. Its antigen is unknown. Using immunoSEQ multiplex PCR, the repertoire was profiled, and TCRdb retains in-frame clones only, with some absent. The profile shows hundreds of thousands of clones, 90% to 97% of them singletons. The J segment lost 8 bases and the V segment lost 0 bases, leaving 14 bases of the junction unmatched. The CDR3 has 17 amino acids. Germline CDR1 SGDLS, CDR2 YYNGEE. The study enrolled healthy HIV-negative adults without recent acute infections or vaccinations as donors. All of the donors resided in Nashville, Tennessee, and each was a Caucasian adult. The sample originates from a study of shared clonotypes between healthy human individuals. Study-wide results and caveats: The researchers took only blood, and tissue repertoires probably look different. Among donors, sharing of clonotypes was expected to be affected by sequencing depth.

This receptor was obtained from a woman aged 25 to 39 in good health. Sequenced: naive CD4+ T cells sorted from blood. Subset in this sample: CD45RA+ positively selected. The rearrangement links TRBV9 to TRBJ2-1, with 7 bases lining up with TRBD2. This CDR3 is CASSVGLVGGSIDEQFF. Here the CDR3 DNA reads TGTGCCAGCAGCGTAGGACTCGTTGGCGGGAGTATCGATGAGCAGTTCTTC.